A selection of T cell receptor beta chains follows, all from one sample in a study of cytomegalovirus exposure and HLA in healthy donors. Produced via immunoSEQ multiplex PCR; TCRdb's table is partial and in-frame only. The sample comprises tens of thousands of clones, approximately 85% of which are singletons, and around 3.7% rests with the top ten. Sequencing was carried out using PBMCs. The receptors shown here come from a man aged 25-45 years in good health and CMV-seropositive. CDR3s include the opening cysteine and the closing phenylalanine or tryptophan. D genes are given only for firm matches. Clone size is stated in some rows and not others, as once, few, many or a class when expanded.

TRBJ2-5 | . | . | TRBV6-1 | TGTGCCAGCAGTGTCGTTGAGACCCAGTACTTC | CASSVVETQYF
TRBJ2-7 | TRBD2 | once | TRBV29-1 | TGCAGCGTCAGACCCGCGCGCCGGGAGGACTACGAGCAGTACTTC | CSVRPARREDYEQYF
TRBJ2-7 | TRBD2 | . | TRBV14 | TGTGCCAGCAGCCAAAAAGGCGGGACTAGACTCTACGAGCAGTACTTC | CASSQKGGTRLYEQYF
TRBJ1-4 | . | . | TRBV28 | TGTGCCAGCAGTACACAGCTTGGTGAAAAACTGTTTTTT | CASSTQLGEKLFF
TRBJ2-2 | TRBD1 | . | TRBV6-4 | TGTGCCAGCAGTGTTGGACAGGCCGCGAACACCGGGGAGCTGTTTTTT | CASSVGQAANTGELFF
TRBJ1-4 | . | few | TRBV13 | TGTGCCAGCAGGTTCGGGGTAGACGGAAAACTGTTTTTT | CASRFGVDGKLFF
TRBJ1-5 | . | . | TRBV27 | TGTGCCACTCGGGATGGAAGGTTAACCAATCAGCCCCAGCATTTT | CATRDGRLTNQPQHF
TRBJ2-2 | TRBD1 | . | TRBV13 | TGTGCCAGCAGCTTGCTGGGACAGACGAACACCGGGGAGCTGTTTTTT | CASSLLGQTNTGELFF
TRBJ2-5 | TRBD1 | once | TRBV18 | TGTGCCAGCTCATTCAACTCATGGACAGGGGAAGAGACCCAGTACTTC | CASSFNSWTGEETQYF
TRBJ2-1 | . | . | TRBV28 | TGTGCCAGCGGACACGACTTTCTCAATGAGCAGTTCTTC | CASGHDFLNEQFF
TRBJ2-2 | TRBD1 | . | TRBV6-4 | TGTGCCAGCAGACCGGGACAGGGGGACATCGGGGAGCTGTTTTTT | CASRPGQGDIGELFF
TRBJ1-4 | . | . | TRBV7-8 | TGTGCCAGCAGCTTCACAAGGGGCGTCGGGGAAAAACTGTTTTTT | CASSFTRGVGEKLFF
TRBJ2-1 | . | few | TRBV6-5 | TGTGCCAGCGGGCTAGCTAGTGAGCAGTTCTTC | CASGLASEQFF
TRBJ1-5 | . | . | TRBV7-9 | TGTGCCAGCAGCTCCGCAGGGGCTAGCAATCAGCCCCAGCATTTT | CASSSAGASNQPQHF
TRBJ1-2 | . | . | TRBV5-4 | TGTGCCAGCAGCTCCCCCGGACAGCCCGTCTATGGCTACACCTTC | CASSSPGQPVYGYTF
TRBJ1-1 | . | . | TRBV5-5 | TGTGCCAGCAGCCCCTATGACAAGAACACTGAAGCTTTCTTT | CASSPYDKNTEAFF
TRBJ2-3 | . | . | TRBV28 | TGTGCCAGCAGAGGGGTTACTAGCACAGATACGCAGTATTTT | CASRGVTSTDTQYF
TRBJ1-5 | TRBD1 | . | TRBV28 | TGTGCCAGCATTAGGACAGGACGTTATCAGCCCCAGCATTTT | CASIRTGRYQPQHF
TRBJ1-4 | . | . | TRBV6-5 | TGTGCCAGCACACGAGAAGCAACTAATGAAAAACTGTTTTTT | CASTREATNEKLFF
TRBJ1-5 | . | . | TRBV2 | TGTGCCAGCAGTGAAGCGAGGAGGGGGGGGAGCAATCAGCCCCAGCATTTT | CASSEARRGGSNQPQHF
TRBJ1-1 | TRBD1 | . | TRBV5-1 | TGCGCCAGCAGCATGGGACAGTTCACTGAAGCTTTCTTT | CASSMGQFTEAFF
TRBJ2-7 | . | . | TRBV28 | TGTGCCAGCAGTAGCGGGACACTTCCCTACGAGCAGTACTTC | CASSSGTLPYEQYF
TRBJ2-1 | . | . | TRBV27 | TGTGCCAGCAGTACAGTAGGCAATGAGCAGTTCTTC | CASSTVGNEQFF
TRBJ2-7 | . | . | TRBV5-6 | TGTGCCAGCAGCCCCGGCGGATATGCATTGGCGGGGACCTCCTACGAGCAGTACTTC | CASSPGGYALAGTSYEQYF
TRBJ1-1 | TRBD1 | . | TRBV5-4 | TGTGCCAGCGCCCTGCAGGGGGTGACTGAAGCTTTCTTT | CASALQGVTEAFF
TRBJ2-2 | . | . | TRBV10-3 | TGTGCCACCGTAACCGGGACAACGAACACCGGGGAGCTGTTTTTT | CATVTGTTNTGELFF
TRBJ2-2 | TRBD2 | . | TRBV2 | TGTGCCAGCAGCCCACTAGCGGGAGGGAACACCGGGGAGCTGTTTTTT | CASSPLAGGNTGELFF
TRBJ2-7 | TRBD1 | once | TRBV4-3 | TGCGCCAGCAGCCAAGACAGGGGGAATCACGAGCAGTACTTC | CASSQDRGNHEQYF
TRBJ1-1 | TRBD1 | . | TRBV7-9 | TGTTCCAGCAGCTTAGCTCTCAGGGGGGACACTGAAGCTTTCTTT | CSSSLALRGDTEAFF
TRBJ1-1 | TRBD1 | . | TRBV13 | TGTGCCAGCAGCTCACCGGACAGGGGGCGAGTCGGCACTGAAGCTTTCTTT | CASSSPDRGRVGTEAFF
TRBJ2-1 | . | . | TRBV29-1 | TGCAGCGTTGAGCGGAGCCCCTACAATGAGCAGTTCTTC | CSVERSPYNEQFF
TRBJ1-5 | . | . | TRBV7-9 | TGTGCCAGCAGCTTAGATCAACAGCCCCAGCATTTT | CASSLDQQPQHF
TRBJ2-7 | . | . | TRBV19 | TGTGCCAGTGGGGGGACCGGAAACTACGAGCAGTACTTC | CASGGTGNYEQYF
TRBJ2-5 | TRBD2 | . | TRBV4-2 | TGTGCCAGCAGCCAAGATCACGGGGGGGCTGAGACCCAGTACTTC | CASSQDHGGAETQYF
TRBJ2-1 | TRBD2 | . | TRBV5-4 | TGTGCCAGCAGCTCGTCTAACCCGGGGGGGAATGAGCAGTTCTTC | CASSSSNPGGNEQFF
TRBJ1-1 | . | . | TRBV4-1 | TGCGCCAGCATGGAGACCGGGGATGCTGAAGCTTTCTTT | CASMETGDAEAFF
TRBJ1-2 | . | once | TRBV6-1 | TGTGCCAGCAGTGAAAGAAGGGCCGGGGACTATGGCTACACCTTC | CASSERRAGDYGYTF
TRBJ2-1 | TRBD2 | . | TRBV19 | TGTGCCAGTAGGGGACTAGCGGGAGATGGAGAGGGATATGAGCAGTTCTTC | CASRGLAGDGEGYEQFF
TRBJ2-1 | . | . | TRBV5-1 | TGCGCCAGCAGCCCAGCCCAGCGGGTGGCCTACAATGAGCAGTTCTTC | CASSPAQRVAYNEQFF
TRBJ2-7 | TRBD2 | . | TRBV4-3 | TGCGCCAGCAGCCTGGACCCTAGCGGGGCCTACGAGCAGTACTTC | CASSLDPSGAYEQYF
TRBJ2-3 | TRBD2 | . | TRBV4-3 | TGCGCCAGCAGCCAAGATAGGGGCGGGAGGGATACGCAGTATTTT | CASSQDRGGRDTQYF
TRBJ2-7 | . | few | TRBV5-8 | TGTGCCAGCAGCTTGCAGGGGGGACCCTACGAGCAGTACTTC | CASSLQGGPYEQYF
TRBJ2-2 | . | . | TRBV25-1 | TGTGCCAGCAGTGCCAGGGGATACACCGGGGAGCTGTTTTTT | CASSARGYTGELFF
TRBJ2-3 | . | . | TRBV7-9 | TGTGCCAGCAGCTTCGGGGGAACAGATACGCAGTATTTT | CASSFGGTDTQYF
TRBJ1-4 | . | . | TRBV5-5 | TGTGCCAGCAGCTTGGTAGTTCGGAGGCTATCTAATGAAAAACTGTTTTTT | CASSLVVRRLSNEKLFF
TRBJ2-7 | TRBD1 | once | TRBV6-6 | TGTGCCAGCAGCTTGGGACAGTACGAGCAGTACTTC | CASSLGQYEQYF
TRBJ1-2 | . | . | TRBV9 | TGTGCCAGCAACGGGAACTATGGCTACACCTTC | CASNGNYGYTF